Listed here are 2 T cell receptor beta chains from one sample, sequenced in a study of T cell changes during pregnancy in multiple sclerosis. Measured with immunoSEQ multiplex PCR; TCRdb has only the in-frame clones, and not every one. This table has 65,000 to 85,000 clones, roughly 93% appearing once. The sample consisted of peripheral blood, taken in the third trimester of pregnancy. These TCRs come from a female donor with multiple sclerosis, enrolled in a pregnancy study.

The chain joins TRBV4-2 to TRBJ2-3; the match to TRBD2 covers 13 bases. CDR3 size: 19 residues. Germline V gives CDR1 LGHNA, CDR2 YNFKEQ. Trimming at V came to 4 bases and at J to 3 bases, leaving 13 bases not matched to a gene. The CDR3 here is CASSPGSVLAGGLTDTQYF. The CDR3 nucleotides read TGTGCCAGCAGCCCAGGGTCAGTACTAGCGGGGGGGTTAACAGATACGCAGTATTTT.

This chain connects TRBV4-3 to TRBJ2-2; 9 nucleotides line up with TRBD2. Trimming at V came to 3 bases and at J to 7 bases, leaving 9 bases not matched to a gene. The germline V gene encodes CDR1 LGHNA and CDR2 YSLEER. This CDR3 region has 16 residues. CDR3 amino acids: CASSQDAGGLYGELFF. The CDR3 nucleotides read TGCGCCAGCAGCCAGGACGCGGGGGGGCTATACGGGGAGCTGTTTTTT.